Below, 24 T cell receptor beta chains from the same sample are listed, as sequenced in a study of shared clonotypes between healthy human individuals. Libraries were prepared by immunoSEQ multiplex PCR; TCRdb keeps only in-frame clonotypes and omits some of them. This sample carries about 1.5 million clones, roughly 98% of them seen once, and the ten largest clones take roughly 0.45%. Input material: naive CD4+ T cells sorted from blood. The subset: CD45RA+ positively selected. The source of these receptors is a man aged 30-40 years in good health.

The table lists this clone with a few counts. The rearrangement joins TRBV10-3 to TRBJ1-1; tentatively, D is TRBD1 (6 bases). This CDR3 spans 14 amino acids. With 2 bases removed from V and 1 base from J, the gap between germline ends came to 8 bases. Per germline, CDR1 ENHRY and CDR2 SYGVKD. Here the CDR3 DNA reads TGTGCCATCAGTGAGCCGGGACAGAACACTGAAGCTTTCTTT. Translated: CAISEPGQNTEAFF.

The chain uses TRBV4-3 and TRBJ1-3; D possibly corresponds to TRBD1 (5 bases). V was trimmed by 1 base and J by 0 bases, leaving 16 bases between them. This CDR3 has 18 amino acids. Germline V CDR1 and CDR2: LGHNA, YSLEER. As DNA, the CDR3 is TGCGCCAGCAGCCAAGTCAGGAGGGACTTCTACTCTGGAAACACCATATATTTT. This translates into CASSQVRRDFYSGNTIYF.

J is TRBJ2-1 and V is TRBV13; D might be TRBD2 (7 bases). The germline CDR1 and CDR2 sequences are PRHDT and FYEKMQ (reference sequence). Trimming pared 7 bases from V and 9 bases from J, leaving 13 bases between. This CDR3 spans 12 amino acids. CDR3 amino acids: CASIRGGPEQFF. The DNA for the CDR3 is TGTGCCAGCATTAGGGGGGGCCCTGAGCAGTTCTTC.

About this clone itself: The same CDR3 also results from other DNA sequences found in this sample. The rearrangement joins TRBV10-3 to TRBJ2-5; D remains unclear. Per germline, CDR1 ENHRY and CDR2 SYGVKD. Between the trimmed V and J ends, which lost 6 bases and 4 bases, there was a span of 6 bases. This CDR3 contains 11 residues. The CDR3 sequence: CAISELETQYF. In DNA, the CDR3 is TGTGCCATCAGCGAACTAGAGACCCAGTACTTC.

The V and J genes are TRBV29-1 and TRBJ2-7, with 9 bases fitting TRBD1. The germline gives CDR1 SQVTM, CDR2 ANQGSEA. There are 12 residues in the CDR3. Germline trimming cut 5 bases from V and 4 bases from J; bases unmatched to any gene: 3. The CDR3 DNA is TGCAGCGTTCGCGGACAGGGGTACGAGCAGTACTTC. As protein: CSVRGQGYEQYF.

This clone was seen just once. This chain uses TRBV5-1 with TRBJ2-7; a possible D gene is TRBD2 (6 bases). Germline CDR1 and CDR2: SGHRS and YFSETQ. This CDR3 comprises 13 residues. V shed 5 bases and J shed 1 base, with 10 bases lying between them. The CDR3 DNA reads as TGCGCCAGCAGGTCTGGGGGGTCCTACGAGCAGTACTTC. This codes for CASRSGGSYEQYF. The full variable domain, its missing parts supplied by reference TRBV5-1 and TRBJ2-7, is KAGVTQTPRYLIKTRGQQVTLSCSPISGHRSVSWYQQTPGQGLQFLFEYFSETQRNKGNFPGRFSGRQFSNSRSEMNVSTLELGDSALYLCASRSGGSYEQYFGPGTRLTVT.

This clone was recorded only once. This sequence joins TRBV29-1 and TRBJ2-5; D is ambiguous. CDR3 length: 13 residues. Germline values: CDR1 SQVTM, CDR2 ANQGSEA. Trimming removed 4 bases at V and 1 base at J, with 10 bases between. The CDR3 here is CSVGPRLQETQYF. The CDR3 DNA reads TGCAGCGTTGGCCCGAGACTCCAAGAGACCCAGTACTTC.

The V call is TRBV5-1, the J call TRBJ2-3; D not resolved. V dropped 0 bases and J dropped 3 bases, with 14 bases sitting between them. Germline V lookup: CDR1 SGHRS, CDR2 YFSETQ. The CDR3 loop spans 16 amino acids. The CDR3 region has the DNA TGCGCCAGCAGCTTGGGATTCGGCTCGTGGACAGATACGCAGTATTTT. This gives the protein CASSLGFGSWTDTQYF.

The V and J genes are TRBV10-3 and TRBJ2-5, with D possibly being TRBD1 (5 bases). V lost 10 bases, J lost 5 bases, and 11 bases lay in between. From germline, CDR1 is ENHRY and CDR2 SYGVKD. The CDR3 has 11 amino acids. CDR3 sequence (DNA): TGTGCCACAGGGCGAGAGGAGACCCAGTACTTC. It specifies CATGREETQYF.

CDR3: CASSLWTGSSENTEAFF. Written as DNA, the CDR3 is TGTGCCAGCTCACTTTGGACAGGTTCCTCAGAGAACACTGAAGCTTTCTTT. This chain connects TRBV18 to TRBJ1-1, with TRBD1 matching over 7 bases. V was pared by 4 bases and J by 1 base, with 12 bases of the junction left unmatched. The CDR3 covers 17 residues. The germline CDR1 and CDR2 sequences are KGHSH and LQKENI.

This rearrangement joins TRBV4-3 to TRBJ2-3, with TRBD2 identical over 10 bases. The junction had 5 bases not matched to a gene; V was cut back by 2 bases and J by 0 bases. The germline CDR1 and CDR2 sequences are LGHNA and YSLEER. The CDR3 loop spans 17 amino acids. The CDR3 coding sequence is TGCGCCAGCAGCCAATATGGAGCGGGAGGGAGCACAGATACGCAGTATTTT. Its protein product is CASSQYGAGGSTDTQYF.

The DNA of the CDR3 is TGTGCCAGCAGCTTGACGGACAGGGGAACCTACGAGCAGTACTTC. Its translation: CASSLTDRGTYEQYF. The chain is built from TRBV5-8 and TRBJ2-7, with 9 bases fitting TRBD1. This CDR3 spans 15 amino acids. The germline V gene encodes CDR1 SGHTS and CDR2 YDEGEE. With 1 base clipped from V and 2 bases from J, the junction kept 4 bases outside the gene matches.

V is TRBV29-1 and J is TRBJ2-5; TRBD2 agrees at 8 bases. The junction had 6 bases not matched to a gene; V was cut back by 3 bases and J by 3 bases. The CDR3 length is 14 residues. In germline, CDR1 is SQVTM, CDR2 ANQGSEA. DNA for the CDR3: TGCAGCGTTGAGGTGGTTAGCGGGAAAGAGACCCAGTACTTC. Protein product: CSVEVVSGKETQYF. The full variable domain, in which reference TRBV29-1 and TRBJ2-5 provide the parts outside the CDR3, is SAVISQKPSRDICQRGTSLTIQCQVDSQVTMMFWYRQQPGQSLTLIATANQGSEATYESGFVIDKFPISRPNLTFSTLTVSNMSPEDSSIYLCSVEVVSGKETQYFGPGTRLLVL.

V usage is TRBV4-1 and J usage is TRBJ2-7; 10 bases fit TRBD2. The germline CDR1 and CDR2 sequences are MGHRA and YSYEKL. With V trimmed by 6 bases and J by 2 bases, 10 bases remained unmatched. The CDR3 loop spans 16 amino acids. CDR3 sequence (DNA): TGCGCCAGCAGACCCTTTAGCGGGAGGCTCCCCTACGAGCAGTACTTC. Translated, it gives CASRPFSGRLPYEQYF.

This chain joins TRBV18 and TRBJ2-5; D not resolved. CDR3 length equals 14 residues. Trimming stripped 3 bases from V and 5 bases from J, with 13 bases between. The germline V gene has CDR1 KGHSH and CDR2 LQKENI. In DNA, the CDR3 is TGTGCCAGCTCACCCGGCCACCTTAGGGAGACCCAGTACTTC. The encoded protein is CASSPGHLRETQYF.

A note on this clone: This sample includes further DNA sequences coding for the same CDR3. The genes are TRBV18 and TRBJ2-5; D gene unclear. CDR3 length equals 13 residues. Germline V lookup: CDR1 KGHSH, CDR2 LQKENI. The V gene lost 2 bases and the J gene lost 4 bases, with 8 bases spanning the gap. The CDR3 bases are TGTGCCAGCTCACCAGGGCAGCGAGAGACCCAGTACTTC. Protein sequence: CASSPGQRETQYF.

The chain uses TRBV21-1 and TRBJ2-7; the D call in the table, TRBD1, was not verified against the DNA. TRBV21-1 is shown as a pseudogene. The CDR3 has 13 amino acids. CDR3: CASRDSYSYEQYF. CDR3 in DNA: TGTGCCAGCAGGGACAGTTACTCCTACGAGCAGTACTTC.

The rearrangement links TRBV11-2 to TRBJ2-5; 12 positions agree with TRBD2. Trimming at V came to 5 bases and at J to 4 bases, leaving 8 bases not matched to a gene. The CDR3 sequence is 16 residues long. CDR1 is SGHAT and CDR2 is FQNNGV in the germline V gene. CDR3 DNA sequence: TGTGCCAGCAGCGATAAGCTAGCGGGAGGGACAGAGACCCAGTACTTC. Protein sequence: CASSDKLAGGTETQYF.

CDR3 in amino acids: CASSLSHGLAGESSSSYNEQFF. CDR3 sequence (DNA): TGTGCCAGCAGTTTATCCCATGGGCTAGCGGGAGAAAGTTCAAGCTCCTACAATGAGCAGTTCTTC. The chain joins TRBV27 to TRBJ2-1, with 10 bases fitting TRBD2. This CDR3 comprises 22 residues. The V gene's germline CDR1 is MNHEY and CDR2 SMNVEV (reference sequence). Germline trimming cut 0 bases from V and 0 bases from J; bases unmatched to any gene: 17.

The J gene is TRBJ2-6, the V gene TRBV19; the D gene could be TRBD1 or TRBD2 (6 bases each). This CDR3 spans 16 amino acids. Between the trimmed V and J ends, which lost 3 bases and 2 bases, there was a span of 11 bases. CDR1 LNHDA and CDR2 SQIVND come from the germline V gene (reference sequence). DNA for the CDR3: TGTGCCAGTAGTATTTCGGGGGCGCCTGGGGCCAACGTCCTGACTTTC. This codes for CASSISGAPGANVLTF.

The chain employs TRBV7-9 and TRBJ2-6; D is unclear. The germline gives CDR1 SEHNR, CDR2 FQNEAQ (reference sequence). The CDR3 loop spans 17 amino acids. V was clipped by 5 bases and J by 0 bases, with 14 bases between them. The DNA of the CDR3 is TGTGCCAGCAGCCCCTCCGGCACGAGCTCTGGGGCCAACGTCCTGACTTTC. Residues: CASSPSGTSSGANVLTF.

The V and J genes are TRBV6-5 and TRBJ2-1; TRBD1 might be the D (5 bases). V was pared by 3 bases and J by 2 bases, with 11 bases between. CDR3 size: 15 residues. The V gene's germline CDR1 is MNHEY and CDR2 SVGAGI. The CDR3 sequence is CASSYTAGTYNEQFF. For the CDR3, the DNA is TGTGCCAGCAGTTATACGGCAGGGACCTACAATGAGCAGTTCTTC.

Details on this clone: Other DNA sequences in the sample encode the same CDR3. The chain has TRBV5-4 and TRBJ1-1, with unresolved D. CDR1 and CDR2 (germline): SGHNT, YYREEE (reference sequence). The CDR3 spans 14 residues. Trimming took off 0 bases at V and 4 bases at J, with 10 bases between the two ends. The CDR3 here is CASSLGGEGTEAFF. The CDR3 DNA follows: TGTGCCAGCAGCTTGGGTGGTGAAGGCACTGAAGCTTTCTTT.

The chain has TRBV6-5 and TRBJ2-1; 10 positions agree with TRBD2. With V trimmed by 5 bases and J by 5 bases, 3 bases remained unmatched. Germline CDR1 is MNHEY and CDR2 is SVGAGI. The CDR3 totals 14 residues. CDR3 nucleotides: TGTGCCAGCAGTAGGACTAGCGGTGACAATGAGCAGTTCTTC. Its protein product is CASSRTSGDNEQFF.